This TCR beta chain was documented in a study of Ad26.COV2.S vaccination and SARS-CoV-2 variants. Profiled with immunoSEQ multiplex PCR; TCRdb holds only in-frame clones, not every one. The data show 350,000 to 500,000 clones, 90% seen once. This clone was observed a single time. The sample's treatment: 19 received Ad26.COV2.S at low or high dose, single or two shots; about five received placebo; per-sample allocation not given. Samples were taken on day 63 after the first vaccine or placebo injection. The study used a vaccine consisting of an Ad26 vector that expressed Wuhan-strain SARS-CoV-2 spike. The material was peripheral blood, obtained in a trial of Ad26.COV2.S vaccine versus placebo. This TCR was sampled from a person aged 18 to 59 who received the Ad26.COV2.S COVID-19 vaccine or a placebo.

CDR3 nucleotide sequence: TGTGCCAGCAGTTACGGGGGGGCGAGGAACACTGAAGCTTTCTTT. Amino acids: CASSYGGARNTEAFF. V is TRBV6-5 and J is TRBJ1-1, with TRBD1 as a possible D gene (6 bases). Trimming shortened V by 2 bases and J by 1 base, and 11 bases separated the two germline ends. Germline V CDR1 and CDR2: MNHEY, SVGAGI. The CDR3 runs 15 residues.